These 17 T cell receptor beta chains originate from one sample sequenced in a study of blood T cell repertoires in COVID-19 (dated by TCRdb to about 2020). The method was the immunoSEQ multiplex PCR assay. The immuneACCESS repertoire file appears here via TCRdb, limited to in-frame rearrangements. These files lack a portion of the clones; in checked studies, under half of the deficit traces to unresolved V genes, and the cause of the others is not known. In all, the sample holds 130,000 or so clones, and roughly 69% of those were seen once. Over 2% of the sample goes to the ten largest clones. The sequencing sample was made of peripheral blood. These receptors all stem from a woman between 65 and 79 years old with acute or convalescent COVID-19.

Of note for this clone: A read error may account for a junction end that differs from germline. The chain links TRBV19 to TRBJ2-7; 13 positions match TRBD2. The CDR3 totals 14 residues. From germline, CDR1 is LNHDA and CDR2 SQIVND (reference sequence). CDR3 in amino acids: CASSVGLAGVPLDF. Written as DNA, the CDR3 is TGTGCCAGTAGTGTTGGACTAGCGGGAGTGCCCCTCGACTTC.

The chain links TRBV5-5 to TRBJ1-2; D is unresolved. V was pared by 2 bases and J by 8 bases, with 19 bases between. Germline CDR1 SGHKS, CDR2 YYEKEE (reference sequence). CDR3 size: 15 residues. The CDR3 region is CASSLNPQHFRGYTF. CDR3 nucleotides: TGTGCCAGCAGCTTAAACCCTCAACATTTCAGGGGCTACACCTTC.

The chain has TRBV5-1 and TRBJ1-2, with a tentative D call TRBD1 (5 bases). V was cut by 0 bases and J by 2 bases, with 5 bases left in between. Germline V gene lookup returns CDR1 SGHRS and CDR2 YFSETQ. This CDR3 is 13 amino acids long. CDR3 in amino acids: CASSLEGNYGYTF. The CDR3 DNA sequence: TGCGCCAGCAGCTTGGAGGGGAACTATGGCTACACCTTC.

This rearrangement joins TRBV6-5 to TRBJ2-4, with D perhaps matching TRBD1 (5 bases). Per the germline V gene, CDR1 is MNHEY and CDR2 is SVGAGI. With 2 bases removed from V and 0 bases from J, the gap between germline ends came to 8 bases. This CDR3 is 15 amino acids long. CDR3 coding DNA: TGTGCCAGCAGTTACCATCAGGGAGCCAAAAACATTCAGTACTTC. Its translation: CASSYHQGAKNIQYF.

The chain couples TRBV9 to TRBJ1-1; tentative D call: TRBD1 (6 bases). CDR1 and CDR2 from the germline V gene are SGDLS and YYNGEE. The V and J ends lost 4 bases and 1 base respectively, with 17 bases between them. The CDR3 spans 16 residues. CDR3 DNA sequence: TGTGCCAGCAGCCCTCACGCAGGGGTGCGGAACACTGAAGCTTTCTTT. It is translated as CASSPHAGVRNTEAFF.

The chain joins TRBV29-1 to TRBJ2-7; 9 nucleotides line up with TRBD2. V was clipped by 4 bases and J by 7 bases; unmatched bases: 11. The CDR3 is made up of 14 amino acids. Germline V gene data show CDR1 as SQVTM and CDR2 as ANQGSEA. DNA for the CDR3: TGCAGCGTTGGCCCCAGCGGGGGGCCCCTGGAGCAGTACTTC. This encodes CSVGPSGGPLEQYF.

This CDR3 is CASSQIDSYNSPLHF. DNA of the CDR3: TGTGCCAGCAGTCAGATTGACAGCTATAATTCACCCCTCCACTTT. This chain uses TRBV6-2 or TRBV6-3 with TRBJ1-6, with TRBD1 as a possible D gene (5 bases). Trimming pared 5 bases from V and 3 bases from J, leaving 11 bases between. The CDR3 has 15 residues. Germline values: CDR1 MNHEY, CDR2 SVGEGT.

The rearrangement joins TRBV28 to TRBJ2-5; D is ambiguous. The CDR3 runs to 12 residues. Germline V gene sequence: CDR1 MDHEN, CDR2 SYDVKM. V lost 4 bases and J lost 0, with 3 bases in between. The DNA for the CDR3 is TGTGCCAGCAGTTCAGACCAAGAGACCCAGTACTTC. It specifies CASSSDQETQYF.

This clone has more than one count but fewer than ten. The rearrangement joins TRBV6-5 to TRBJ1-6; D possibly corresponds to TRBD1 (6 bases). The CDR3 runs 16 residues. From germline, CDR1 is MNHEY and CDR2 SVGAGI. Trimming stripped 0 bases from V and 5 bases from J, with 11 bases between. This chain's CDR3 is CASSYSHRVDNSPLHF. Written as DNA, the CDR3 is TGTGCCAGCAGTTACTCGCACAGGGTCGATAATTCACCCCTCCACTTT.

This chain connects TRBV7-3 to TRBJ2-3, with TRBD2 as a possible D gene (6 bases). The CDR3 is 14 residues long. Per germline, CDR1 SGHTA and CDR2 FQGTGA. V was trimmed by 5 bases and J by 6 bases, leaving 15 bases between them. DNA of the CDR3: TGTGCCAGCAGCCGAAGTCCTCGGGGGGATACGCAGTATTTT. This gives the protein CASSRSPRGDTQYF.

The V and J genes are TRBV4-3 and TRBJ1-1, with a tentative D call TRBD1 (5 bases). CDR1 LGHNA and CDR2 YSLEER come from the germline V gene. The CDR3 sequence is 15 residues long. V lost 1 base to trimming and J lost 5 bases, with 14 bases between them. The CDR3 DNA is TGCGCCAGCAGCCAAGTGCTCCAGGGAAGGACTGAAGCTTTCTTT. This encodes CASSQVLQGRTEAFF.

V is TRBV12-3 or TRBV12-4 and J is TRBJ2-5, with D maybe TRBD1 (5 bases). Trimming shortened V by 2 bases and J by 5 bases, and 9 bases separated the two germline ends. The CDR3 has 13 amino acids. This CDR3 reads CASSLRGRETQYF. The CDR3 DNA reads as TGTGCCAGCAGTTTAAGGGGTCGGGAGACCCAGTACTTC.

The CDR3, as DNA: TGCGCCAGCAGCTGGGGAGGCGGGGACTTCTCCTACGAGCAGTACTTC. It translates to CASSWGGGDFSYEQYF. The J gene is TRBJ2-7, the V gene TRBV5-1; D is perhaps TRBD2 (6 bases). The CDR3 contains 16 residues. The V end lost 3 bases, the J end lost 0 bases, and 16 bases lay between the germline ends. From germline, CDR1 is SGHRS and CDR2 YFSETQ.

V is TRBV18 and J is TRBJ2-7; possibly TRBD1 for D (8 bases). The CDR3 length is 16 residues. Germline V gene sequence: CDR1 KGHSH, CDR2 LQKENI. The V gene lost 3 bases and the J gene lost 5 bases, with 20 bases spanning the gap. The CDR3 DNA is TGTGCCAGCTCACCCCAACCTGGACAGGGAGGGAACGAGCAGTACTTC. As protein: CASSPQPGQGGNEQYF.

V and J are TRBV7-6 and TRBJ1-5, with D maybe TRBD1 (5 bases). Trimming pared 0 bases from V and 6 bases from J, leaving 15 bases between. The germline V gene has CDR1 SGHVS and CDR2 FNYEAQ. This CDR3 has 16 residues. This CDR3 is CASSLAEGGGSQPQHF. DNA for the CDR3: TGTGCCAGCAGCTTAGCGGAGGGCGGGGGAAGTCAGCCCCAGCATTTT.

This chain connects TRBV23-1 to TRBJ2-7; 9 bases agree with TRBD1. TRBV23-1 is assigned to the ORF class and has an uncertain function. V lost 2 bases, J lost 1 base, and 9 bases stayed unmatched. The CDR3 totals 17 residues. As DNA, the CDR3 is TGCGCCAGCAGTCAAGTAAAGGGCGGGACAGGGTCCTACGAGCAGTACTTC. Translation: CASSQVKGGTGSYEQYF.

The chain couples TRBV2 to TRBJ2-1; D gene uncertain. Germline V gene sequence: CDR1 SNHLY, CDR2 FYNNEI. The CDR3 runs 17 residues. V was cut by 0 bases and J by 0 bases, with 12 bases left in between. As DNA, the CDR3 is TGTGCCAGCAGTGAAGCTCGTCCAGCTAGCTCCTACAATGAGCAGTTCTTC. Its translation: CASSEARPASSYNEQFF.